These T cell receptor beta chains were read from a single sample in a study of T cell responses to AZD1222 COVID-19 vaccine. The assay was immunoSEQ multiplex PCR, and TCRdb's table has in-frame clones only and misses some. Seen here are under 150,000 clones, roughly 91% observed once, and the top ten hold about 5%. The material sequenced was peripheral blood, taken on day 0 of AZD1222 vaccination. These receptors all stem from an adult in good health. The CDR3 runs from the conserved cysteine through the conserved F or W. Each record gives: V gene, clone size, J gene, D gene, CDR3 DNA, CDR3 protein. The D gene is left open where the match is weak. Only part of the rows carry a size: once, few, many, or a class if the clone is expanded.

v_call: TRBV5-1; clone_size: NA; j_call: TRBJ1-4; d_call: NA; cdr3_nt: TGCGCCAGCAGCTTGGAAGGCAGGGTGAGCGAAAAACTGTTTTTT; cdr3_aa: CASSLEGRVSEKLFF
v_call: TRBV7-2; clone_size: NA; j_call: TRBJ2-3; d_call: NA; cdr3_nt: TGTGCCAGCAGCTTACATCGAACGGAGGCAGATACGCAGTATTTT; cdr3_aa: CASSLHRTEADTQYF
v_call: TRBV7-8; clone_size: NA; j_call: TRBJ1-3; d_call: TRBD1; cdr3_nt: TGTGCCAGCAGCTTAGGACAGGGGGCTGGAAACACCATATATTTT; cdr3_aa: CASSLGQGAGNTIYF
v_call: TRBV12-3/TRBV12-4; clone_size: NA; j_call: TRBJ1-1; d_call: NA; cdr3_nt: TGTGCCAGCAGCCAAACAGTGAACACTGAAGCTTTCTTT; cdr3_aa: CASSQTVNTEAFF
v_call: TRBV9; clone_size: NA; j_call: TRBJ2-7; d_call: NA; cdr3_nt: TGTGCCAGCAGCGTAGCTGCAGGGGACTACGAGCAGTACTTC; cdr3_aa: CASSVAAGDYEQYF
v_call: TRBV21-1; clone_size: once; j_call: TRBJ2-1; d_call: NA; cdr3_nt: TGTGCCAGCAGCAAATTAGCGATAATGTTGTACAATGAGCAGTTCTTC; cdr3_aa: CASSKLAIMLYNEQFF
v_call: TRBV29-1; clone_size: once; j_call: TRBJ2-7; d_call: NA; cdr3_nt: TGCAGCGTTGGGGCAGGGGGAGGCTACGAGCAGTACTTC; cdr3_aa: CSVGAGGGYEQYF
v_call: TRBV6-6; clone_size: NA; j_call: TRBJ1-5; d_call: NA; cdr3_nt: TGTGCCAGCGCCGACAGGAAGGATCAGCCCCAGCATTTT; cdr3_aa: CASADRKDQPQHF
v_call: TRBV30; clone_size: NA; j_call: TRBJ2-7; d_call: TRBD1; cdr3_nt: TGTGCCTGGCAAGGGGGGCAGGGGGCTTACTACGAGCAGTACTTC; cdr3_aa: CAWQGGQGAYYEQYF
v_call: TRBV4-2; clone_size: NA; j_call: TRBJ1-5; d_call: TRBD1; cdr3_nt: TGTGCCAGCAGCCAAGGGACAGGGACTTGGCCCCAGCATTTT; cdr3_aa: CASSQGTGTWPQHF
v_call: TRBV5-1; clone_size: few; j_call: TRBJ1-6; d_call: NA; cdr3_nt: TGCGCCAGCAGCTTGGCCTTTCAAGGATATAATTCACCCCTCCACTTT; cdr3_aa: CASSLAFQGYNSPLHF
v_call: TRBV9; clone_size: NA; j_call: TRBJ1-2; d_call: NA; cdr3_nt: TGTGCCAGCAGCGAGGGCGGACAGAGCTATGGCTACACCTTC; cdr3_aa: CASSEGGQSYGYTF
v_call: TRBV18; clone_size: NA; j_call: TRBJ2-2; d_call: NA; cdr3_nt: TGTGCCAGCTCAGCAAATACACTGAACACCGGGGAGCTGTTTTTT; cdr3_aa: CASSANTLNTGELFF
v_call: TRBV30; clone_size: NA; j_call: TRBJ2-7; d_call: TRBD2; cdr3_nt: TGTGCCTGGAGTGGGGGGGGTCGGTACGAGCAGTACTTC; cdr3_aa: CAWSGGGRYEQYF
v_call: TRBV9; clone_size: NA; j_call: TRBJ2-7; d_call: NA; cdr3_nt: TGTGCCAGCAGCGTACACGCAGGGAACCGCGAGCAGTACTTC; cdr3_aa: CASSVHAGNREQYF
v_call: TRBV19; clone_size: NA; j_call: TRBJ1-2; d_call: TRBD1; cdr3_nt: TGTGCCAGTAGTATGATGGGACAGGGAGTTTTGGGCTACACCTTC; cdr3_aa: CASSMMGQGVLGYTF
v_call: TRBV5-8; clone_size: NA; j_call: TRBJ1-2; d_call: NA; cdr3_nt: TGTGCCAGCAGCTGGGGACTGTTGTTATATGGCTACACCTTC; cdr3_aa: CASSWGLLLYGYTF
v_call: TRBV2; clone_size: NA; j_call: TRBJ2-2; d_call: NA; cdr3_nt: TGTGCCAGCGGCGTAAGCCCAAACACCGGGGAGCTGTTTTTT; cdr3_aa: CASGVSPNTGELFF
v_call: TRBV29-1; clone_size: NA; j_call: TRBJ1-1; d_call: NA; cdr3_nt: TGCAGCGTTGAAGCGGGAAGGAACACTGAAGCTTTCTTT; cdr3_aa: CSVEAGRNTEAFF
v_call: TRBV27; clone_size: once; j_call: TRBJ1-5; d_call: TRBD1; cdr3_nt: TGTGCCAGCAGTCCGTGGGACAGGCCTGGGGGGCCCCAGCATTTT; cdr3_aa: CASSPWDRPGGPQHF
v_call: TRBV5-6; clone_size: NA; j_call: TRBJ2-3; d_call: NA; cdr3_nt: TGTGCCAGCAGCTTGGTGGCCGGCAGAAGCACAGATACGCAGTATTTT; cdr3_aa: CASSLVAGRSTDTQYF
v_call: TRBV3-1/TRBV3-2; clone_size: NA; j_call: TRBJ1-1; d_call: NA; cdr3_nt: TGTGCCAGCAGCTCGGGGGGAGGGACTGAAGCTTTCTTT; cdr3_aa: CASSSGGGTEAFF
v_call: TRBV19; clone_size: NA; j_call: TRBJ2-7; d_call: TRBD2; cdr3_nt: TGTGCCAGTACCCCGGGACTAGGTCCCTACGAGCAGTACTTC; cdr3_aa: CASTPGLGPYEQYF
v_call: TRBV29-1; clone_size: NA; j_call: TRBJ2-7; d_call: NA; cdr3_nt: TGCAGCGTTGAGAGCAGTTCCTACGAGCAGTACTTC; cdr3_aa: CSVESSSYEQYF
v_call: TRBV20-1; clone_size: NA; j_call: TRBJ2-3; d_call: NA; cdr3_nt: TGCAGTGCTAGTAGGGGGGGTGCAGATACGCAGTATTTT; cdr3_aa: CSASRGGADTQYF
v_call: TRBV5-1; clone_size: NA; j_call: TRBJ1-1; d_call: NA; cdr3_nt: TGCGCCAGCAGCTTAGGACCTCGACTTAAAAACACTGAAGCTTTCTTT; cdr3_aa: CASSLGPRLKNTEAFF
v_call: TRBV5-6; clone_size: NA; j_call: TRBJ1-2; d_call: NA; cdr3_nt: TGTGCCAGCAGCTTGCAGGGGCAGGGTGGCTACACCTTC; cdr3_aa: CASSLQGQGGYTF
v_call: TRBV7-9; clone_size: NA; j_call: TRBJ1-4; d_call: TRBD1; cdr3_nt: TGTGCCAGCAGCTTATTGGGACAGGAGAATGAAAAACTGTTTTTT; cdr3_aa: CASSLLGQENEKLFF
v_call: TRBV5-6; clone_size: once; j_call: TRBJ1-1; d_call: NA; cdr3_nt: TGTGCCAGCAACCGTGGGGACACTGAAGCTTTCTTT; cdr3_aa: CASNRGDTEAFF
v_call: TRBV19; clone_size: NA; j_call: TRBJ2-7; d_call: NA; cdr3_nt: TGTGCCAGTAGACCACAGGGGGGGGAGCAGTACTTC; cdr3_aa: CASRPQGGEQYF
v_call: TRBV29-1; clone_size: NA; j_call: TRBJ2-6; d_call: NA; cdr3_nt: TGCAGCGTGGGGGGTGCTGGGGCCAACGTCCTGACTTTC; cdr3_aa: CSVGGAGANVLTF
v_call: TRBV3-1/TRBV3-2; clone_size: NA; j_call: TRBJ2-1; d_call: TRBD2; cdr3_nt: TGTGCCAGCAGCCGTTTCGTGAGACTAGCGGGCAGGTACAATGAGCAGTTCTTC; cdr3_aa: CASSRFVRLAGRYNEQFF
v_call: TRBV19; clone_size: NA; j_call: TRBJ2-7; d_call: TRBD2; cdr3_nt: TGTGCCAGTCGGCCTAGCGGGGACTCCTACGAGCAGTACTTC; cdr3_aa: CASRPSGDSYEQYF
v_call: TRBV19; clone_size: NA; j_call: TRBJ2-5; d_call: NA; cdr3_nt: TGTGCCAGTAGTAATGTATGGGAGACCCAGTACTTC; cdr3_aa: CASSNVWETQYF
v_call: TRBV2; clone_size: NA; j_call: TRBJ2-5; d_call: TRBD2; cdr3_nt: TGTGCCAGCAGTGAAACCAGCGGGGGGGTTGGGACCCAGTACTTC; cdr3_aa: CASSETSGGVGTQYF
v_call: TRBV11-2; clone_size: NA; j_call: TRBJ2-5; d_call: TRBD2; cdr3_nt: TGTGCCAGCAGCTTAGATCGACTAGCGGGACGGGGGACCCAGTACTTC; cdr3_aa: CASSLDRLAGRGTQYF
v_call: TRBV28; clone_size: NA; j_call: TRBJ2-7; d_call: NA; cdr3_nt: TGTGCCAGCAGTTGGATCTACGAGCAGTACTTC; cdr3_aa: CASSWIYEQYF
v_call: TRBV2; clone_size: once; j_call: TRBJ2-2; d_call: NA; cdr3_nt: TGTGCCAGCAGTGAGAGTCAGGCGAACACCGGGGAGCTGTTTTTT; cdr3_aa: CASSESQANTGELFF
v_call: TRBV14; clone_size: once; j_call: TRBJ1-2; d_call: TRBD1; cdr3_nt: TGTGCCAGCAGCCAAGATCCGGCAGGGGGCTACTATGGCTACACCTTC; cdr3_aa: CASSQDPAGGYYGYTF
v_call: TRBV9; clone_size: NA; j_call: TRBJ1-1; d_call: NA; cdr3_nt: TGTGCCAGCAGCGGAGGACACTCGGGGACTGAAGCTTTCTTT; cdr3_aa: CASSGGHSGTEAFF
v_call: TRBV2; clone_size: NA; j_call: TRBJ2-6; d_call: NA; cdr3_nt: TGTGCCAGCATGTCTGGCTCTGGGGCCAACGTCCTGACTTTC; cdr3_aa: CASMSGSGANVLTF
v_call: TRBV5-4; clone_size: NA; j_call: TRBJ1-2; d_call: TRBD1; cdr3_nt: TGTGCCAGCAGCCAGGACAGGGCGGGGGGCTACACCTTC; cdr3_aa: CASSQDRAGGYTF
v_call: TRBV6-1; clone_size: few; j_call: TRBJ2-5; d_call: NA; cdr3_nt: TGTGCCAGCAGTGACCGGGGAGAGACCCAGTACTTC; cdr3_aa: CASSDRGETQYF